The 26 T cell receptor beta chains below were found in one sample sequenced in a study of metastatic and nonmetastatic thyroid tumors. TCRdb re-clonotyped the PCR reads through MiXCR. The repertoire holds 65,000 to 70,000 clones, 12% to 15% seen once, with approximately 7% in the top ten. Prior to thyroid surgery, none of the patients had received any treatment. The sequenced sample consisted of blood. These receptors were collected from a male donor with papillary thyroid cancer or a benign thyroid nodule (not recorded which). Some clones in this sample may be carry-over from other donors' samples.

Concerning this clone itself: This may arise from a read error, as a much more abundant clone is one base away. The J gene is TRBJ2-1, the V gene TRBV9; D unclear. This CDR3 spans 14 amino acids. The V end lost 0 bases, the J end lost 9 bases, and 13 bases lay between the germline ends. The germline CDR1 and CDR2 sequences are SGDLS and YYNGEE. DNA for the CDR3: TGTGCCAGCAGCGTAGTGGCAGTAAACAGTGAGCAGTTCTTC. Protein: CASSVVAVNSEQFF. Looking up the rest from reference TRBV9 and TRBJ2-1 gives the full variable domain: DSGVTQTPKHLITATGQRVTLRCSPRSGDLSVYWYQQSLDQGLQFLIQYYNGEERAKGNILERFSAQQFPDLHSELNLSSLELGDSALYFCASSVVAVNSEQFFGPGTRLTVL.

This clone was detected a few times. Given a much more abundant clone one base away, this may be a read error. The sample has other DNA sequences that encode this CDR3 too. V gene TRBV6-4 combines with J gene TRBJ2-5, with 8 bases fitting TRBD1. The germline gives CDR1 MRHNA, CDR2 SNTAGT. V shed 4 bases, J shed 2 bases, and the junction held 6 bases outside the gene matches. This CDR3 contains 15 residues. CDR3 region: CASSAGTGTQETQYF. The CDR3 nucleotides are TGTGCCAGCAGTGCCGGGACAGGCACTCAAGAGACCCAGTACTTC.

This clone was found many times. Other nucleotide sequences from this sample produce the same CDR3. V and J are TRBV4-1 and TRBJ1-5; D is perhaps TRBD1 (6 bases). This CDR3 region has 13 residues. CDR1 and CDR2 (germline): MGHRA, YSYEKL. V lost 1 base, J lost 8 bases, and 9 bases lay in between. CDR3 loop: CASSQGGAKPQHF. The CDR3 nucleotides are TGCGCCAGCAGCCAAGGGGGGGCTAAGCCCCAGCATTTT.

This clone has a count of ten or more. CDR3 region: CASSPDSPSGNTIYF. DNA for the CDR3: TGCGCCAGCAGTCCTGACAGTCCTTCTGGAAACACCATATATTTT. The chain carries TRBV10-1 and TRBJ1-3, with D possibly TRBD1 on 5 matching bases. Germline values: CDR1 WNHNN, CDR2 SYGVQD (reference sequence). The V end lost 5 bases, the J end lost 1 base, and 12 bases lay between the germline ends. The CDR3 consists of 15 residues.

This clone was recorded many times. The V gene is TRBV18, the J gene TRBJ2-6, with D uncertain. Trimming removed 3 bases from V and 2 bases from J, with 8 bases in between. Germline CDR1 reads KGHSH; CDR2 reads LQKENI. The CDR3 covers 15 residues. The CDR3 loop reads CASSPVATGANVLTF. The CDR3 nucleotides are TGTGCCAGCTCACCGGTCGCCACTGGGGCCAACGTCCTGACTTTC.

This clone has a count of ten or more. The gene calls are TRBV7-2 and TRBJ1-1; D may be TRBD1 (5 bases). Per germline, CDR1 SGHTA and CDR2 FQGNSA. Trimming took 6 bases from V and 3 from J, leaving 17 bases between them. This CDR3 is built from 15 residues. The CDR3 nucleotides read TGTGCCAGCAGTCCTCGGATGGGGGTGGACACTGAAGCTTTCTTT. Its translation is CASSPRMGVDTEAFF. Drawing the rest from reference TRBV7-2 and TRBJ1-1, the complete variable domain is GAGVSQSPSNKVTEKGKDVELRCDPISGHTALYWYRQSLGQGLEFLIYFQGNSAPDKSGLPSDRFSAERTGGSVSTLTIQRTQQEDSAVYLCASSPRMGVDTEAFFGQGTRLTVV.

This clone was counted only a few times. A read error may explain this, as a much larger clone is one base away. The sample holds other DNA sequences that translate to the same CDR3. The J gene is TRBJ2-2, the V gene TRBV29-1; possibly TRBD1 for D (5 bases). The germline CDR1 and CDR2 sequences are SQVTM and ANQGSEA. The CDR3 spans 12 residues. In DNA, the CDR3 is TGCAGCGTTGAGGGGCACACGGGGGAGCTGTTTTTT. Its translation is CSVEGHTGELFF.

This clone was seen many times. This chain links TRBV20-1 with TRBJ2-5; TRBD1 is a possible D gene (5 bases). Germline-derived CDR1 and CDR2 are DFQATT and SNEGSKA (reference sequence). This CDR3 comprises 15 residues. The germline V and J ends were trimmed by 6 bases and 2 bases, with 19 bases remaining between them. The CDR3 loop reads CSARLPSQGQETQYF. CDR3 bases: TGCAGTGCGCGACTCCCTAGTCAGGGACAAGAGACCCAGTACTTC.

At least ten counts were recorded for this clone. The rearrangement uses TRBV24-1 and TRBJ2-2, with D possibly matching TRBD2 (7 bases). V was pared by 3 bases and J by 5 bases, with 18 bases between. The CDR3 length is 17 residues. Looked up from germline, CDR1 is KGHDR and CDR2 is SFDVKD. The CDR3 loop is CATSDPGAAGQTGELFF. The CDR3 region has the DNA TGTGCCACCAGTGATCCGGGGGCAGCGGGACAAACCGGGGAGCTGTTTTTT.

This clone occurred a few times. The V gene is TRBV6-1, the J gene TRBJ1-1, with a possible D match to TRBD1 (6 bases). The CDR3 is made up of 14 amino acids. The germline gives CDR1 MNHNS, CDR2 SASEGT. V lost 6 bases and J 1 base, leaving 12 bases between the germline ends. The DNA of the CDR3 is TGTGCCAGCAGACTACAGGGTGGGAACACTGAAGCTTTCTTT. Its translation: CASRLQGGNTEAFF.

The sample holds many counts of this clone. The J gene is TRBJ2-3, the V gene TRBV5-6, with TRBD1 matching over 8 bases. The CDR3 contains 17 residues. Looked up from germline, CDR1 is SGHDT and CDR2 is YYEEEE. V dropped 2 bases and J dropped 0; count of bases not matched to a gene: 8. The CDR3 nucleotides are TGTGCCAGCAGCTTAACTGGACAGGGTACTAGCACAGATACGCAGTATTTT. This codes for CASSLTGQGTSTDTQYF.

This clone has at least ten counts. This rearrangement joins TRBV7-2 to TRBJ2-5, with D perhaps TRBD1 (5 bases). This CDR3 is 14 amino acids long. CDR1 SGHTA and CDR2 FQGNSA come from the germline V gene. V lost 5 bases, J lost 6 bases, and 16 bases lay in between. The CDR3 is CASSPSTARKTQYF. In DNA, the CDR3 is TGTGCCAGCAGCCCATCGACAGCTCGGAAGACCCAGTACTTC.

This clone came up many times. This chain uses TRBV20-1 with TRBJ2-2; maybe TRBD2 (7 bases). The germline V gene encodes CDR1 DFQATT and CDR2 SNEGSKA (reference sequence). The CDR3 runs 14 residues. Trimming shortened V by 3 bases and J by 8 bases, and 16 bases separated the two germline ends. The CDR3 is CSASFGGHRGELFF. DNA of the CDR3: TGCAGTGCTAGTTTCGGGGGGCACAGGGGGGAGCTGTTTTTT.

This clone came up many times. The gene calls are TRBV6-1 and TRBJ1-2; no firm D call. The germline CDR1 and CDR2 sequences are MNHNS and SASEGT. Deletions cut 7 bases from V and 1 base from J, with 10 bases between. The CDR3 spans 13 residues. The CDR3 spells CASKETVNYGYTF. As DNA, the CDR3 is TGTGCCAGCAAGGAGACGGTTAACTATGGCTACACCTTC.

This clone was observed many times. V is TRBV20-1 and J is TRBJ2-3, with D unclear. Trimming took off 0 bases at V and 4 bases at J, with 11 bases between the two ends. From germline, CDR1 is DFQATT and CDR2 SNEGSKA (reference sequence). There are 14 residues in the CDR3. The DNA of the CDR3 is TGCAGTGCTAGAGATTCCACTTCATCAGATACGCAGTATTTT. Translating it yields CSARDSTSSDTQYF.

The sample holds many counts of this clone. This chain connects TRBV14 to TRBJ2-1; TRBD1 might be the D (5 bases). Trimming pared 5 bases from V and 2 bases from J, leaving 19 bases between. CDR1 and CDR2 from the germline V gene are SGHDN and FVKESK. There are 17 residues in the CDR3. This chain's CDR3 is CASSEVEAGFAYNEQFF. CDR3 in DNA: TGTGCCAGCAGCGAAGTCGAGGCAGGGTTCGCCTACAATGAGCAGTTCTTC.

This clone was observed many times. CDR3: CASRSDGGSEQYF. The CDR3, as DNA: TGCGCCAGCCGATCTGATGGGGGGTCCGAGCAGTACTTC. The rearrangement joins TRBV5-1 to TRBJ2-7; D perhaps matches TRBD2 (6 bases). CDR1 and CDR2 (germline): SGHRS, YFSETQ. Trimming left V 7 bases short and J 6 bases short, with 17 bases between. The CDR3 contains 13 residues. The variable domain in full, with the rest retrieved from reference TRBV5-1 and TRBJ2-7, is KAGVTQTPRYLIKTRGQQVTLSCSPISGHRSVSWYQQTPGQGLQFLFEYFSETQRNKGNFPGRFSGRQFSNSRSEMNVSTLELGDSALYLCASRSDGGSEQYFGPGTRLTVT.

Many counts were recorded for this clone. The chain has TRBV3-1 and TRBJ2-2; D possibly uses TRBD1 or TRBD2 (5 bases each). The germline gives CDR1 LGHDT, CDR2 YNNKEL (reference sequence). V was cut by 3 bases and J by 7 bases, with 9 bases left in between. The length of the CDR3 is 13 residues. CDR3 DNA: TGTGCCAGCAGCCAGGGGACGGTCGGGGAGCTGTTTTTT. Translated: CASSQGTVGELFF.

Details on this clone: A much larger clone is a single base away; this may be a read error. The same CDR3 arises from other DNA sequences in this sample as well. The rearrangement joins TRBV30 to TRBJ1-5; D is undetermined. The CDR3 consists of 13 residues. V lost 0 bases and J lost 4, with 7 bases in between. Germline V CDR1 and CDR2: GTSNPN, SVGIG (reference sequence). CDR3 nucleotide sequence: TGTGCCTGGAGTGTACGTGAAAATCAGCCCCAGCATTTT. It specifies CAWSVRENQPQHF.

This clone was found a few times. Given a much more abundant clone one base away, this may be a read error. The sample carries other DNA sequences with the same CDR3. V and J are TRBV4-3 and TRBJ2-3; D may match TRBD1 or TRBD2 (6 bases each). V shed 4 bases and J shed 6 bases, with 14 bases lying between them. CDR3 length: 14 residues. The V gene's germline CDR1 is LGHNA and CDR2 YSLEER. As DNA, the CDR3 is TGCGCCAGCAGCCCGGGGGCCGGGTTCGATACGCAGTATTTT. It specifies CASSPGAGFDTQYF.

Comments on this clone: A much larger clonotype is one base distant, so this may be a read error. At the DNA level, this CDR3 is encoded by other sequences in the same sample as well. The chain has TRBV5-6 and TRBJ2-5; weak D call: TRBD1 (7 bases). The V gene's germline CDR1 is SGHDT and CDR2 YYEEEE. The CDR3 is 14 residues long. V was trimmed by 5 bases and J by 4 bases, leaving 15 bases between them. As DNA, the CDR3 is TGTGCCAGCAGTCCTAGGGGGCGGGGAGAGACCCAGTACTTC. This sequence encodes CASSPRGRGETQYF.

This clone was observed many times. The junction departs from the called germline gene at one end, perhaps through a read error. The chain joins TRBV7-9 to TRBJ1-2; possibly TRBD1 for D (5 bases). CDR1 SEHNR and CDR2 FQNEAQ come from the germline V gene (reference sequence). This CDR3 has 14 residues. CDR3 region: CASILNRDPRGYTF. DNA of the CDR3: TGTGCCAGCATCTTAAACCGGGACCCAAGGGGCTACACCTTC.

This clone came up a few times. Other DNA sequences in this specimen translate into the identical CDR3. The chain is built from TRBV20-1 and TRBJ2-7, with 9 bases aligning to TRBD2. The germline V gene encodes CDR1 DFQATT and CDR2 SNEGSKA (reference sequence). The CDR3 is 16 amino acids. V shed 0 bases, J shed 3 bases, and the junction held 9 bases outside the gene matches. The CDR3 loop reads CSARDSGGGKIYEQYF. The CDR3 nucleotides read TGCAGTGCTAGAGATAGCGGGGGTGGGAAGATCTACGAGCAGTACTTC.

This clone has at least ten counts. J is TRBJ2-1 and V is TRBV20-1; perhaps TRBD2 as D (5 bases). Looked up from germline, CDR1 is DFQATT and CDR2 is SNEGSKA (reference sequence). V gave up 3 bases and J gave up 0 bases, with 18 bases separating them. The CDR3 length is 17 residues. The CDR3 nucleotides read TGCAGTGCTAGGGTTATAACTAGGTCCCGCTCCTACAATGAGCAGTTCTTC. Its protein is CSARVITRSRSYNEQFF.

Worth noting for this clone: It may be a read error: a sequence one base away is much more abundant. The chain links TRBV16 to TRBJ2-1, with 10 bases identical to TRBD2. The V segment lost 7 bases and the J segment 12 bases; nucleotides outside the gene matches: 9. Looked up from germline, CDR1 is KGHSY and CDR2 is FQNENV. The CDR3 has 13 amino acids. The CDR3, as DNA: TGTGCCAGCATCCGAGGTACTAGCGGGGCGCAGTTCTTC. This translates into CASIRGTSGAQFF.

This clone was counted many times. The rearrangement joins TRBV12-3 or TRBV12-4 to TRBJ2-6; D is uncertain. There are 17 residues in the CDR3. Trimming shortened V by 2 bases and J by 1 base, and 12 bases separated the two germline ends. The CDR3 nucleotides read TGTGCCAGCAGTTTAAGGGTTCAGGAGTCTGGGGCCAACGTCCTGACTTTC. Amino acids: CASSLRVQESGANVLTF.